Below, 5 T cell receptor beta chains from the same sample are listed, as sequenced in a study of cytomegalovirus exposure and HLA in healthy donors. Assay used: immunoSEQ multiplex PCR; TCRdb lists only in-frame clones, some missing. Counted here are tens of thousands of clones, about nine tenths occurring once; the ten biggest clones make up about 3%. The sample taken for sequencing was PBMCs. These receptor sequences come from a man aged 18 to 29 in good health and CMV-seronegative.

This sequence joins TRBV7-6 and TRBJ2-7, with D perhaps matching TRBD1 (6 bases). CDR1 is SGHVS and CDR2 is FNYEAQ in the germline V gene. Trimming shortened V by 1 base and J by 5 bases, and 12 bases separated the two germline ends. The CDR3 sequence is 14 residues long. This chain's CDR3 is CASSLGGRGHEQYF. The CDR3 bases are TGTGCCAGCAGCTTAGGGGGCAGGGGACACGAGCAGTACTTC.

The table lists this clone with a few counts. The chain has TRBV5-1 and TRBJ2-7; 7 bases are a match to TRBD1. The CDR3 runs 15 residues. The V segment lost 4 bases and the J segment 3 bases; nucleotides outside the gene matches: 10. Germline V gene data show CDR1 as SGHRS and CDR2 as YFSETQ. The DNA for the CDR3 is TGCGCCAGCAGCCGTGACAGGGCAGGGGACTACGAGCAGTACTTC. This sequence encodes CASSRDRAGDYEQYF.

The V gene is TRBV7-9, the J gene TRBJ2-5, with 11 bases fitting TRBD2. CDR1 and CDR2 (germline): SEHNR, FQNEAQ (reference sequence). The CDR3 spans 14 residues. With 5 bases clipped from V and 4 bases from J, the junction kept 3 bases outside the gene matches. CDR3 sequence: CASSPGLAGETQYF. The CDR3 DNA is TGTGCCAGCAGCCCAGGACTAGCGGGAGAGACCCAGTACTTC.

In DNA, the CDR3 is TGTGCCAGTAGTATATTGACAGGGTTGGACAGCAATCAGCCCCAGCATTTT. Its protein product is CASSILTGLDSNQPQHF. The chain uses TRBV19 and TRBJ1-5, with 7 nucleotides matching TRBD1. Germline V gives CDR1 LNHDA, CDR2 SQIVND (reference sequence). This CDR3 spans 17 amino acids. V dropped 2 bases and J dropped 1; count of bases not matched to a gene: 8.

This rearrangement joins TRBV18 to TRBJ1-1; no clear D gene. Deletions cut 6 bases from V and 1 base from J, with 6 bases between. Germline CDR1 is KGHSH and CDR2 is LQKENI. The length of the CDR3 is 12 residues. CDR3 protein: CASSPRNTEAFF. The CDR3 DNA follows: TGTGCCAGCTCCCCCCGGAACACTGAAGCTTTCTTT.